What follows describes a single T cell receptor (beta chain). Only one count was recorded for this clone. No antigen is known for it. There are no base qualities to consult, and no much larger clone falls within one base. This sample is part of a study of blood T cell repertoires in COVID-19 (dated by TCRdb to 2020 to 2021). For the study in its entirety: Collaborator samples came from the United States, Italy and Spain and covered acute and convalescent phases of COVID-19. The material from the prospective study consisted of cDNA or gDNA derived from T cells, B-cell-depleted T cells, or PBMCs. The dataset comprised deeply sampled blood TCRbeta repertoires from subjects exposed to, actively infected with, or recovered from COVID-19. The repertoires were released in a freely available public database meant as a resource for research on the immune response to SARS-CoV-2. Samples came from the ongoing ImmuneRACE study (first 160 participants) plus 1,254 subjects from 6 global collaborators. Sample metadata almost always included a de-identified subject ID, COVID-19 status, age in years and sex. Where HLA class I and class II types were available, the types were taken from metadata supplied by the sample provider, not from assay-based typing. The research as a whole found: The amount of clinical and demographic metadata varied by source and participant and was provided uncurated.

Enrolling through a virtual design, the prospective study's participants ranged in age from roughly 18 to 95 years and lived across some 22 United States geographic areas. To assign participants to cohorts, the prospective study relied on clinical history that participants themselves reported in a screening survey and a study questionnaire. Exposed participants had been in contact, within 2 weeks of entering the study, with a person who had a PCR-confirmed or clinician-diagnosed case of COVID-19. Each participant in the prospective study had whole blood, serum and a nasopharyngeal or oropharyngeal swab collected by mobile phlebotomists. Prospective study participants could optionally give additional blood draws and questionnaires over an approximately 2-month period. Prospective study blood samples were shipped either frozen or at room temperature before DNA extraction. TCRbeta CDR3 regions were amplified from genomic DNA by means of the immunoSEQ Assay, a bias-controlled multiplex PCR. The original pipeline was this. The number of nucleated cells in each sample was estimated by amplification of reference gene primers within the assay. To quantify the absolute abundance of each unique TCRbeta CDR3 rearrangement, sequence reads were collapsed and filtered. For each sample, productive Simpson clonality was calculated as the square root of Simpson's diversity index across productive rearrangements. TCRdb took over this immuneACCESS table, retaining in-frame rearrangements with V and J assigned. Such tables are incomplete; in checked studies, under half of the missing clones stem from an unresolved V gene, and the remainder is unexplained. V, J and clone size derive from that table, while D and trimming were established from the DNA sequence. The sample contains approximately 250,000 clones, about 87% of them found a single time. The top ten constitute around 3% of the sample.

V is pruned by 4 bases and J by 4 bases, leaving 12 bases of the junction without a gene match. The germline V gene (reference sequence) yields LGHDT for CDR1 and YNNKEL for CDR2. The cysteine opens and the phenylalanine closes a CDR3 of 16 amino acids. Here the CDR3 DNA is all that survives: 48 bases in frame from base 1. The rearrangement combines TRBV3-1 (or the pseudogene TRBV3-2) with TRBJ1-1; 7 central nucleotides agree with TRBD1. The sequenced material came from PBMCs or T cells enriched from blood (not recorded which). The sequence came from a woman aged 40 to 49 who had been exposed to COVID-19. CDR3 reads: CASSRYIDRVGTEAFF. The nucleotides are TGTGCCAGCAGCCGATATATAGACAGGGTAGGCACTGAAGCTTTCTTT.